What follows are 6 T cell receptor beta chains derived from one specimen sequenced in a study of T cell responses to AZD1222 COVID-19 vaccine. The repertoire was sequenced with immunoSEQ multiplex PCR; TCRdb's copy has only in-frame clones and lacks some. The sample consists of approximately 170,000 clones, 85% to 95% of them appearing once. The specimen was peripheral blood, collected on day 0 of AZD1222 vaccination. These receptors were taken from an adult in good health.

The rearrangement joins TRBV6-5 to TRBJ1-5; 10 positions match TRBD1. The CDR3 covers 14 residues. Germline loops: CDR1 MNHEY, CDR2 SVGAGI. Trimming removed 6 bases from V and 6 bases from J; junction bases left unmatched: 5. DNA of the CDR3: TGTGCCAGCAGGCCGGGACAGGGGTTTCAGCCCCAGCATTTT. Its protein is CASRPGQGFQPQHF.

V gene TRBV28 combines with J gene TRBJ1-4, with a tentative D call TRBD1 (5 bases). The V gene's germline CDR1 is MDHEN and CDR2 SYDVKM. Deletions cut 5 bases from V and 8 bases from J, with 12 bases between. The CDR3 is made up of 13 amino acids. CDR3 region: CASSQGSTEKLFF. The CDR3 DNA sequence: TGTGCCAGCAGTCAGGGTTCCACGGAAAAACTGTTTTTT.

This clone appeared a few times. This rearrangement joins TRBV7-2 to TRBJ1-1; 8 bases match TRBD1. This CDR3 spans 13 amino acids. The J segment lost 7 bases and the V segment lost 2 bases, leaving 3 bases of the junction unmatched. Germline V CDR1 and CDR2: SGHTA, FQGNSA. The CDR3 spells CASSLSGGDEAFF. For the CDR3, the DNA is TGTGCCAGCAGCTTATCAGGGGGCGATGAAGCTTTCTTT.

The rearrangement links TRBV4-3 to TRBJ1-1; unclear D gene. V was pared by 1 base and J by 4 bases, with 7 bases between. The CDR3 loop spans 13 amino acids. The germline gives CDR1 LGHNA, CDR2 YSLEER. CDR3 DNA: TGCGCCAGCAGCCAAGTCTCAGGCACTGAAGCTTTCTTT. As protein: CASSQVSGTEAFF.

The V call is TRBV5-1, the J call TRBJ2-1; D not resolved. The germline V and J ends were trimmed by 1 base and 6 bases, with 8 bases remaining between them. The CDR3 sequence is 13 residues long. Per germline, CDR1 SGHRS and CDR2 YFSETQ. The CDR3 here is CASSLRFSNEQFF. For the CDR3, the DNA is TGCGCCAGCAGCTTGAGGTTCTCCAATGAGCAGTTCTTC. Looking up the rest from reference TRBV5-1 and TRBJ2-1 gives the full variable domain: KAGVTQTPRYLIKTRGQQVTLSCSPISGHRSVSWYQQTPGQGLQFLFEYFSETQRNKGNFPGRFSGRQFSNSRSEMNVSTLELGDSALYLCASSLRFSNEQFFGPGTRLTVL.

V and J are TRBV7-2 and TRBJ2-1, with 7 bases matching TRBD2. The trim removed 7 bases at V and 2 bases at J, leaving 11 bases unmatched. Germline V gene sequence: CDR1 SGHTA, CDR2 FQGNSA. The CDR3 consists of 16 residues. CDR3 coding DNA: TGTGCCAGCACCCACGTGGCGGGAGCTACCTACAATGAGCAGTTCTTC. It translates to CASTHVAGATYNEQFF. The whole variable domain, remainder taken from reference TRBV7-2 and TRBJ2-1, is GAGVSQSPSNKVTEKGKDVELRCDPISGHTALYWYRQSLGQGLEFLIYFQGNSAPDKSGLPSDRFSAERTGGSVSTLTIQRTQQEDSAVYLCASTHVAGATYNEQFFGPGTRLTVL.